This T cell receptor beta chain was captured in a study of response to subunit inactivated influenza vaccine. Findings and caveats of the study: It was the authors' suggestion that each seasonal influenza vaccination recruits few new T cells.

This clonotype was observed a few times. Its antigen remains unknown. TCRdb used MiXCR to reprocess the RT-PCR reads, holding one entry per CDR3 protein. The table shows about 160,000 distinct CDR3 sequences, with approximately 11% occurring only once. V was clipped by 2 bases and J by 6 bases; unmatched bases: 1. The CDR3 consists of 14 residues. Per germline, CDR1 SGDLS and CDR2 YYNGEE. The sample was non-naive T cells sorted from PBMCs, taken 40 to 50 days after vaccination. This receptor was identified in a man in his fifties or sixties who received an inactivated influenza vaccine. This chain uses TRBV9 with TRBJ2-1; 11 bases match TRBD2. Here the CDR3 DNA reads TGTGCCAGCAGCGTTAGCGGGGGGGCCAATGAGCAGTTCTTC. Translating it yields CASSVSGGANEQFF.